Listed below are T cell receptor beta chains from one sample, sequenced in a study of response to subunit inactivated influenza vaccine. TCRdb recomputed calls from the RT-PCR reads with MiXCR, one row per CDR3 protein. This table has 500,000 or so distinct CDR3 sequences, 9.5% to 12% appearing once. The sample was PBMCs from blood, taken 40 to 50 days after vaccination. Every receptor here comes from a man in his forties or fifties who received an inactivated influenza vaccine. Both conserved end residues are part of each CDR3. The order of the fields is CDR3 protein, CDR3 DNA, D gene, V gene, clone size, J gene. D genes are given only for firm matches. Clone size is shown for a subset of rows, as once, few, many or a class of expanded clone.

CDR3 protein: CASSRHWGDRETQYF; CDR3 DNA: TGTGCCAGCAGTCGCCACTGGGGGGATCGAGAGACCCAGTACTTC; D gene: -; V gene: TRBV12-3/TRBV12-4; clone size: few; J gene: TRBJ2-5
CDR3 protein: CASSDLAGGLNEQFF; CDR3 DNA: TGTGCCAGCAGTGACCTAGCGGGGGGTTTGAATGAGCAGTTCTTC; D gene: TRBD2; V gene: TRBV2; clone size: -; J gene: TRBJ2-1
CDR3 protein: CASSLVLRHEQYF; CDR3 DNA: TGTGCCAGCAGCTTAGTTTTGCGGCACGAGCAGTACTTC; D gene: -; V gene: TRBV7-2; clone size: -; J gene: TRBJ2-7
CDR3 protein: CASRPGTGAYNEQFF; CDR3 DNA: TGTGCCAGCAGGCCCGGGACAGGGGCTTACAATGAGCAGTTCTTC; D gene: TRBD1; V gene: TRBV12-3/TRBV12-4; clone size: many; J gene: TRBJ2-1
CDR3 protein: CASSRGAYNEQFF; CDR3 DNA: TGTGCCAGCAGCAGGGGAGCCTACAATGAGCAGTTCTTC; D gene: -; V gene: TRBV2; clone size: few; J gene: TRBJ2-1
CDR3 protein: CASSLDSTGTQYF; CDR3 DNA: TGTGCCAGCAGCTTAGATTCCACGGGGACCCAGTACTTC; D gene: -; V gene: TRBV7-7; clone size: -; J gene: TRBJ2-5
CDR3 protein: CATSRDLGLGLVRYTQYF; CDR3 DNA: TGTGCCACCAGCAGAGATCTTGGTTTGGGACTAGTCAGGTATACGCAGTATTTT; D gene: TRBD2; V gene: TRBV15; clone size: -; J gene: TRBJ2-3
CDR3 protein: CAISEFTGMEAFF; CDR3 DNA: TGTGCCATCAGTGAGTTTACAGGGATGGAAGCTTTCTTT; D gene: -; V gene: TRBV10-3; clone size: many; J gene: TRBJ1-1
CDR3 protein: CASSPDGARDIQYF; CDR3 DNA: TGCGCCAGCAGCCCGGACGGGGCGAGGGACATTCAGTACTTC; D gene: -; V gene: TRBV5-1; clone size: many; J gene: TRBJ2-4
CDR3 protein: CASSRSGTGSLGYTF; CDR3 DNA: TGTGCCAGCAGTCGATCCGGGACAGGGTCCCTTGGCTACACCTTC; D gene: TRBD1; V gene: TRBV7-9; clone size: many; J gene: TRBJ1-2
CDR3 protein: CASSLWAGRGETQYF; CDR3 DNA: TGTGCCAGCAGCTTATGGGCAGGTCGAGGGGAGACCCAGTACTTC; D gene: -; V gene: TRBV7-3; clone size: -; J gene: TRBJ2-5
CDR3 protein: CASSSGHNTDTQYF; CDR3 DNA: TGTGCCAGCAGTTCGGGACACAACACAGATACGCAGTATTTT; D gene: -; V gene: TRBV5-8; clone size: few; J gene: TRBJ2-3
CDR3 protein: CASSRQGLSMYQETQYF; CDR3 DNA: TGCGCCAGCAGCCGACAGGGGCTGTCTATGTACCAAGAGACCCAGTACTTC; D gene: TRBD1; V gene: TRBV5-1; clone size: once; J gene: TRBJ2-5
CDR3 protein: CASSQFSGGNNEQFF; CDR3 DNA: TGCGCCAGCAGTCAATTTAGCGGAGGAAACAATGAGCAGTTCTTC; D gene: -; V gene: TRBV23-1; clone size: -; J gene: TRBJ2-1
CDR3 protein: CASSQDLGHWTSGSAETQYF; CDR3 DNA: TGCGCCAGCAGCCAAGATCTGGGACACTGGACTAGCGGGAGCGCCGAGACCCAGTACTTC; D gene: TRBD2; V gene: TRBV4-3; clone size: -; J gene: TRBJ2-5
CDR3 protein: CASRRGDSVPYNEQFF; CDR3 DNA: TGTGCCAGCAGACGAGGTGATAGCGTACCCTACAATGAGCAGTTCTTC; D gene: -; V gene: TRBV28; clone size: -; J gene: TRBJ2-1
CDR3 protein: CASSQEWLLDSSGNTIYF; CDR3 DNA: TGCGCCAGCAGCCAAGAGTGGTTACTGGACAGCTCTGGAAACACCATATATTTT; D gene: -; V gene: TRBV4-3; clone size: -; J gene: TRBJ1-3
CDR3 protein: CSVEMGQGQPQHF; CDR3 DNA: TGCAGCGTTGAAATGGGACAGGGACAGCCCCAGCATTTT; D gene: TRBD1; V gene: TRBV29-1; clone size: few; J gene: TRBJ1-5
CDR3 protein: CSARDLSRRSYNSPLHF; CDR3 DNA: TGCAGTGCTAGAGATCTGTCCAGGCGCTCCTATAATTCACCCCTCCACTTT; D gene: -; V gene: TRBV20-1; clone size: -; J gene: TRBJ1-6
CDR3 protein: CATSRVPFGETQYF; CDR3 DNA: TGTGCCACCAGCAGAGTCCCCTTCGGAGAGACCCAGTACTTC; D gene: -; V gene: TRBV15; clone size: few; J gene: TRBJ2-5
CDR3 protein: CSARGFGRLTDTQYF; CDR3 DNA: TGCAGTGCTAGAGGCTTTGGGAGGTTGACAGATACGCAGTATTTT; D gene: -; V gene: TRBV20-1; clone size: -; J gene: TRBJ2-3
CDR3 protein: CASSLLAGGFGEQYF; CDR3 DNA: TGTGCCAGCAGCCTACTAGCGGGGGGATTTGGCGAGCAGTACTTC; D gene: TRBD2; V gene: TRBV7-9; clone size: few; J gene: TRBJ2-7